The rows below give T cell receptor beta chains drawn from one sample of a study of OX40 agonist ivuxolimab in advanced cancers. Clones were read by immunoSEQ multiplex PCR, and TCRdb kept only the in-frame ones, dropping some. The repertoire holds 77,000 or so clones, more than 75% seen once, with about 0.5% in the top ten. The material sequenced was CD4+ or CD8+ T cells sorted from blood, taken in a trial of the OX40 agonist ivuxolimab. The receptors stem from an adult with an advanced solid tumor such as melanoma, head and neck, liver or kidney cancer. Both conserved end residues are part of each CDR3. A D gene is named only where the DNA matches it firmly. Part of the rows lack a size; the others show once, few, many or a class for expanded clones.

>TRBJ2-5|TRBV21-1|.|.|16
TGTGCCAGCAGCAAAGTCATAGGACAGGGGAAGGAGACCCAGTACTTC
CASSKVIGQGKETQYF
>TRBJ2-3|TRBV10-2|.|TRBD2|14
TGCGCCAGCACCCCGGGACTAGGCACAGATACGCAGTATTTT
CASTPGLGTDTQYF
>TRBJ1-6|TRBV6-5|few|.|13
TGTGCCAGCAGTTCCGTGGATCGTTCACCCCTCCACTTT
CASSSVDRSPLHF
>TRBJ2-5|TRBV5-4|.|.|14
TGTGCCAGCAGCCCACTTAGGGGCTTAGAGACCCAGTACTTC
CASSPLRGLETQYF
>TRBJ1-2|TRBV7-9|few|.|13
TGTGCCAGCAGCTTCGAGGGGAACTATGGCTACACCTTC
CASSFEGNYGYTF
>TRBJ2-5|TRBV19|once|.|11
TGTGCCAGTAGGCAGGGGGAGACCCAGTACTTC
CASRQGETQYF
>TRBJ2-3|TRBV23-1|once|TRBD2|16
TGCGCCAGCAGTCGCCTGACTAGCGGCGGGGCAGATACGCAGTATTTT
CASSRLTSGGADTQYF
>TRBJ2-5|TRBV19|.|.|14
TGTGCCAGTAGTAGTGGGCGTATGATGGAGACCCAGTACTTC
CASSSGRMMETQYF
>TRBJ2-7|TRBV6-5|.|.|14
TGTGCCAGCAGTTCCCTCGGTCACGACTACGAGCAGTACTTC
CASSSLGHDYEQYF
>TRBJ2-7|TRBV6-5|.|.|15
TGTGCCAGCAGTTACGGTCCCGACAGATCCTACGAGCAGTACTTC
CASSYGPDRSYEQYF
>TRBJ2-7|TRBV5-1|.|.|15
TGCGCCAGCAGCTTCTCCCCGACAGGAGCCTACGAGCAGTACTTC
CASSFSPTGAYEQYF
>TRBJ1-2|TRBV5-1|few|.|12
TGCGCCAGCAGCCCGGACCGAAGAGAATACACCTTC
CASSPDRREYTF
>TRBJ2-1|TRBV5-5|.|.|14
TGTGCCTCGACGTCCGGGGATTTTAACAATGAGCAGTTCTTC
CASTSGDFNNEQFF
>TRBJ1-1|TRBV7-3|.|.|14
TGTGCCAGCAGCTTAACCGCAGGACGCACTGAAGCTTTCTTT
CASSLTAGRTEAFF
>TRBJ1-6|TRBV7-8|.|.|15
TGTGCCAGCAGCTTAATGGGCAGGAGGCTTTCACCCCTCCACTTT
CASSLMGRRLSPLHF
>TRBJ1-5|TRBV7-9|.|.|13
TGTGCCAGCAGCTTAGACCAGGATAGGCCCCAGCATTTT
CASSLDQDRPQHF
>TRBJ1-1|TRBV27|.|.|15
TGTGCCAGCAGTATAACACAGAACCCGAACACTGAAGCTTTCTTT
CASSITQNPNTEAFF
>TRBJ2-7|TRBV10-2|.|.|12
TGCGCCAGCAGCCCCAGACCCCTGGAGCAGTACTTC
CASSPRPLEQYF
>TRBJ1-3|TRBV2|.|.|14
TGTGCCAGCAGTGAATATACCACTGGAAACACCATATATTTT
CASSEYTTGNTIYF
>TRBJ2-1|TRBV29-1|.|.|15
TGCAGCGTTGAAGATAGTAGGGCTCTCTACAATGAGCAGTTCTTC
CSVEDSRALYNEQFF
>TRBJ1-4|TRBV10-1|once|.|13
TGCGCCAGCAGCCCTGGCCGGGGTGAAAAACTGTTTTTT
CASSPGRGEKLFF
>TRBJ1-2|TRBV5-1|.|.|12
TGCGCCAGCAGCTTGACGGTCTATGGCTACACCTTC
CASSLTVYGYTF
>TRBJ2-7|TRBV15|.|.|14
TGTGCCACCAGCAGAGATAGTGCCTACTACGAGCAGTACTTC
CATSRDSAYYEQYF
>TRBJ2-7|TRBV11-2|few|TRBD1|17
TGTGCCAGCAGCTTAGACGGAGGCAGGGGGCTTTCCTACGAGCAGTACTTC
CASSLDGGRGLSYEQYF
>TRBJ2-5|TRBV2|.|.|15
TGTGCCAGCAGTGATAGACTAGTCCTTCAAGAGACCCAGTACTTC
CASSDRLVLQETQYF
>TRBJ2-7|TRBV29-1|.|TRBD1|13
TGCAGCGTTGAGGGGACAGGGGGGAGGGAGCAGTACTTC
CSVEGTGGREQYF
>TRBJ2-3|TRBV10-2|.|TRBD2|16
TGCGCCAGCAGTGTTAGCGGGGTTCTTAGCACAGATACGCAGTATTTT
CASSVSGVLSTDTQYF
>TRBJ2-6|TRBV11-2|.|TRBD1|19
TGTGCCAGCAGTCCTCGACCCGGGACAGGGACCTCTGGGGCCAACGTCCTGACTTTC
CASSPRPGTGTSGANVLTF
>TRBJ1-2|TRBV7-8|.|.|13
TGTGCCAGCAGCTTAACCGAAGACTATGGCTACACCTTC
CASSLTEDYGYTF
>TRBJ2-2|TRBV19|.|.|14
TGTGCCAGTAATCGGGACCCGGGCACCGGGGAGCTGTTTTTT
CASNRDPGTGELFF
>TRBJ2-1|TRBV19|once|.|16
TGTGCCAGTAGTATAGATGGGGGTAGCGGTGGGAATGAGCAGTTCTTC
CASSIDGGSGGNEQFF
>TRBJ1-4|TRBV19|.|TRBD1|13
TGTGCCAGTAGTCAGGGGGCAAGAGAAAAACTGTTTTTT
CASSQGAREKLFF
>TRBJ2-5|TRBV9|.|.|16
TGTGCCAGCAGCGTAGCGGGGGCCACCTACCAAGAGACCCAGTACTTC
CASSVAGATYQETQYF
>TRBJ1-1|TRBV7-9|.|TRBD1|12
TGTGCCAGCAGTTTCGACAGGGCTGAAGCTTTCTTT
CASSFDRAEAFF
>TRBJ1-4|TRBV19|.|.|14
TGTGCCAGTAGTGAAGGGGCTCTGGGGGAAAAACTGTTTTTT
CASSEGALGEKLFF